This entry lists 22 T cell receptor beta chains sequenced from one sample in a study of shared clonotypes between healthy human individuals. Produced via immunoSEQ multiplex PCR; TCRdb's table is partial and in-frame only. This sample carries about 450,000 clones, about four fifths of them seen once, and the ten largest clones take about 12%. Source material: PBMCs. Receptors were obtained from a woman in her forties in good health. Some clones in this sample may be carry-over from other donors' samples.

This clone appeared a single time. J is TRBJ1-1 and V is TRBV5-4; possibly TRBD1 for D (5 bases). The CDR3 length is 15 residues. Trimming shortened V by 4 bases and J by 0 bases, and 13 bases separated the two germline ends. In germline, CDR1 is SGHNT, CDR2 YYREEE (reference sequence). The DNA of the CDR3 is TGTGCCAGCAGCAGTGGGGGTATCTTGAACACTGAAGCTTTCTTT. Translating it yields CASSSGGILNTEAFF.

The genes are TRBV6-6 and TRBJ2-1, with TRBD2 matching 9 bases. The junction had 9 bases not matched to a gene; V was cut back by 2 bases and J by 7 bases. Germline-derived CDR1 and CDR2 are MNHNY and SVGAGI (reference sequence). There are 16 residues in the CDR3. CDR3 DNA sequence: TGTGCCAGCAGTTACGGGCGGGAGGGCCGCTGGAATGAGCAGTTCTTC. As protein: CASSYGREGRWNEQFF.

V and J are TRBV7-2 and TRBJ1-1; possibly TRBD1 for D (5 bases). CDR1 is SGHTA and CDR2 is FQGNSA in the germline V gene. This CDR3 region has 14 residues. Trimming pared 5 bases from V and 4 bases from J, leaving 14 bases between. The CDR3 coding sequence is TGTGCCAGCAGCCGTGCAGGGTGGAGCACTGAAGCTTTCTTT. It is translated as CASSRAGWSTEAFF.

This rearrangement joins TRBV7-9 to TRBJ1-5; 8 bases agree with TRBD1. Trimming cost V 1 base and J 0 bases; bases outside gene matches: 5. The CDR3 runs 17 residues. The germline V gene encodes CDR1 SEHNR and CDR2 FQNEAQ (reference sequence). The CDR3 nucleotides are TGTGCCAGCAGCTTAGACCCAGGGGGCCATAGCAATCAGCCCCAGCATTTT. This encodes CASSLDPGGHSNQPQHF.

The V gene is TRBV6-6, the J gene TRBJ2-2; D possibly corresponds to TRBD1 (6 bases). The CDR3 consists of 15 residues. V was trimmed by 7 bases and J by 1 base, leaving 13 bases between them. CDR1 and CDR2 (germline): MNHNY, SVGAGI (reference sequence). As DNA, the CDR3 is TGTGCCAGCACCCTGGGACAATTGAACACCGGGGAGCTGTTTTTT. Its protein is CASTLGQLNTGELFF.

The chain uses TRBV29-1 and TRBJ2-1, with 8 bases identical to TRBD1. V lost 0 bases to trimming and J lost 3 bases; unmatched junction nucleotides: 7. CDR3 length: 16 residues. CDR1 and CDR2 from the germline V gene are SQVTM and ANQGSEA. This chain's CDR3 is CSVEEGTGISYNEQFF. CDR3 in DNA: TGCAGCGTTGAAGAGGGGACAGGTATTAGCTACAATGAGCAGTTCTTC.

The J gene is TRBJ2-1, the V gene TRBV18; D is ambiguous. The CDR3 covers 14 residues. V shed 3 bases and J shed 9 bases, with 15 bases lying between them. Per germline, CDR1 KGHSH and CDR2 LQKENI. The CDR3 DNA sequence: TGTGCCAGCTCACCGGGGTTCCCGGTTGGTGAGCAGTTCTTC. Its translation: CASSPGFPVGEQFF.

Notes on this clone: Other DNA sequences in this specimen translate into the identical CDR3. The chain employs TRBV19 and TRBJ2-3; 9 positions agree with TRBD1. J gave up 3 bases and V 5 bases, and 3 bases lay outside the gene matches. This CDR3 has 14 amino acids. Germline V gives CDR1 LNHDA, CDR2 SQIVND (reference sequence). The CDR3 reads CASSQGQGTDTQYF. For the CDR3, the DNA is TGTGCCAGTAGTCAGGGACAGGGTACAGATACGCAGTATTTT.

This clone was seen repeatedly, ten times or more. The gene calls are TRBV5-1 and TRBJ2-1; perhaps TRBD2 as D (5 bases). The CDR3 extends over 13 amino acids. With 0 bases removed from V and 9 bases from J, the gap between germline ends came to 10 bases. Germline V lookup: CDR1 SGHRS, CDR2 YFSETQ. This CDR3 is CASSLVSDSEQFF. CDR3 coding DNA: TGCGCCAGCAGCTTGGTTAGCGATTCTGAGCAGTTCTTC.

The chain is built from TRBV23-1 and TRBJ1-5; 8 bases are a match to TRBD1. TRBV23-1 is recorded as an ORF, its role being uncertain. The length of the CDR3 is 18 residues. Trimming removed 8 bases from V and 2 bases from J; junction bases left unmatched: 17. The CDR3 coding sequence is TGCGCCAGCGCCCCAGGGGGCGCTTATGAGGTTGGCAATCAGCCCCAGCATTTT. Translating it yields CASAPGGAYEVGNQPQHF.

The chain combines TRBV14 with TRBJ2-1; tentative D call: TRBD2 (6 bases). Germline V lookup: CDR1 SGHDN, CDR2 FVKESK. V was clipped by 3 bases and J by 5 bases, with 14 bases between them. This CDR3 has 15 amino acids. The CDR3 DNA sequence: TGTGCCAGCAGCCATGGACGGGAGAAAGACAATGAGCAGTTCTTC. Translation: CASSHGREKDNEQFF.

The chain carries TRBV18 and TRBJ2-3; D may be TRBD1 or TRBD2 (6 bases each). The length of the CDR3 is 16 residues. The ends were cut back, 3 bases at V and 4 bases at J, with 17 bases in the middle. The germline V gene encodes CDR1 KGHSH and CDR2 LQKENI. CDR3 sequence reads: CASSPPTEGDADTQYF. In DNA, the CDR3 is TGTGCCAGCTCACCCCCCACGGAGGGGGATGCAGATACGCAGTATTTT.

The chain couples TRBV11-2 to TRBJ2-1; 9 bases align to TRBD2. The CDR3 spans 17 residues. Trimming cost V 8 bases and J 0 bases; bases outside gene matches: 11. CDR1 is SGHAT, CDR2 FQNNGV, per germline. The CDR3 DNA is TGTGCCAGCGCTAGGGGTCGCGGGAGGGCCTCCTACAATGAGCAGTTCTTC. Translation gives CASARGRGRASYNEQFF.

Only a few counts were recorded for this clone. The genes are TRBV12-5 and TRBJ2-1; D call uncertain. Between the trimmed V and J ends, which lost 5 bases and 9 bases, there was a span of 11 bases. There are 12 residues in the CDR3. Germline V gene sequence: CDR1 LGHNT, CDR2 FRNRAP. CDR3 DNA: TGTGCTAGTGGTCTCAGCTCCCGTGAGCAGTTCTTC. This translates into CASGLSSREQFF.

The rearrangement joins TRBV28 to TRBJ1-2; no definite D call. Germline V gives CDR1 MDHEN, CDR2 SYDVKM. Trimming took off 1 base at V and 3 bases at J, with 9 bases between the two ends. The length of the CDR3 is 14 residues. CDR3 sequence: CASSLFPRDYGYTF. CDR3 coding DNA: TGTGCCAGCAGTTTATTTCCTCGGGACTATGGCTACACCTTC.

V usage is TRBV5-4 and J usage is TRBJ1-1; 7 bases match TRBD1. The CDR3 is 17 amino acids. The J segment lost 5 bases and the V segment lost 3 bases, leaving 16 bases of the junction unmatched. Germline CDR1 reads SGHNT; CDR2 reads YYREEE (reference sequence). The CDR3 DNA reads as TGTGCCAGCAGCTCCCCCTCGGAGGGGGCGCCTCGTACTGAAGCTTTCTTT. It yields the protein CASSSPSEGAPRTEAFF.

In its sample, this clone was seen once. The chain links TRBV2 to TRBJ1-1; tentative D call: TRBD1 (6 bases). The length of the CDR3 is 14 residues. The V and J ends lost 6 bases and 1 base respectively, with 12 bases between them. Per germline, CDR1 SNHLY and CDR2 FYNNEI. Written as DNA, the CDR3 is TGTGCCAGCAGGACAGGTTATCGGAACACTGAAGCTTTCTTT. Translated, it gives CASRTGYRNTEAFF.

This clone was seen a single time. The chain has TRBV4-2 and TRBJ2-1; 7 bases are shared with TRBD2. The CDR3 loop spans 16 amino acids. Trimming at V came to 0 bases and at J to 7 bases, leaving 9 bases not matched to a gene. From germline, CDR1 is LGHNA and CDR2 YNFKEQ. The CDR3 reads CASSQDLRGSLNEQFF. The CDR3 DNA follows: TGTGCCAGCAGCCAAGATCTGCGCGGGAGTCTGAATGAGCAGTTCTTC.

The chain couples TRBV7-7 to TRBJ2-5; unclear D gene. This CDR3 contains 15 residues. Germline V gene sequence: CDR1 SSHAT, CDR2 FNYEAQ (reference sequence). V was clipped by 5 bases and J by 5 bases, with 18 bases between them. DNA for the CDR3: TGTGCCAGCAGCCGGGCCAGGAGCCGATTGGAGACCCAGTACTTC. Translated: CASSRARSRLETQYF.

The V and J genes are TRBV5-1 and TRBJ1-3; a possible D gene is TRBD1 (5 bases). CDR1 and CDR2 from the germline V gene are SGHRS and YFSETQ. The CDR3 contains 19 residues. Trimming removed 2 bases from V and 8 bases from J, with 29 bases in between. The CDR3 sequence: CASSFSTTSRGILADTIYF. The CDR3 DNA follows: TGCGCCAGCAGCTTTTCGACAACCTCACGGGGCATCTTAGCGGACACCATATATTTT.

V and J are TRBV28 and TRBJ2-7, with D perhaps given as TRBD1 or TRBD2 (6 bases each). CDR1 and CDR2 from the germline V gene are MDHEN and SYDVKM. The CDR3 contains 11 residues. The V end lost 6 bases, the J end lost 5 bases, and 8 bases lay between the germline ends. The CDR3 region has the DNA TGTGCCAGCAGCGGGGGCAACGAGCAGTACTTC. Translated: CASSGGNEQYF.

The chain joins TRBV5-1 to TRBJ2-1; D is unresolved. Trimming took 0 bases from V and 0 from J, leaving 10 bases between them. The germline V gene has CDR1 SGHRS and CDR2 YFSETQ. The CDR3 consists of 16 residues. This CDR3 is CASSLAERSSYNEQFF. The CDR3 DNA reads as TGCGCCAGCAGCTTGGCTGAGCGTAGCTCCTACAATGAGCAGTTCTTC.